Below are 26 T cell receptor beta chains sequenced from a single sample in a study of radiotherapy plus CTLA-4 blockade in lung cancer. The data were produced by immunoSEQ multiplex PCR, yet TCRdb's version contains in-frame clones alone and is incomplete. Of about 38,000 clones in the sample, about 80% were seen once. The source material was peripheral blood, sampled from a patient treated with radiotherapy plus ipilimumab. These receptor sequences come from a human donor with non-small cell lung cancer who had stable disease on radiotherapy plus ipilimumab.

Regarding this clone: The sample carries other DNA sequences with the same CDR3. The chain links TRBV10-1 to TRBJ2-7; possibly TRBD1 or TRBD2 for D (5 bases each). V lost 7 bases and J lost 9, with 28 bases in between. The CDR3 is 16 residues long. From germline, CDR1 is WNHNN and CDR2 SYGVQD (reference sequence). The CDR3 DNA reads TGCGCCAGCATCGGTAGGCCCGGGACCCCCCTACGACGGCAGTACGTC. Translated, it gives CASIGRPGTPLRRQYV.

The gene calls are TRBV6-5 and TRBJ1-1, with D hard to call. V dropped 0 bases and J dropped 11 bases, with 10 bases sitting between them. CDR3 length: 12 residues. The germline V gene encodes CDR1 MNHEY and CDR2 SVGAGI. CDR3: CASSYSRGMAFF. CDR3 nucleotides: TGTGCCAGCAGTTACTCGCGAGGGATGGCTTTCTTT.

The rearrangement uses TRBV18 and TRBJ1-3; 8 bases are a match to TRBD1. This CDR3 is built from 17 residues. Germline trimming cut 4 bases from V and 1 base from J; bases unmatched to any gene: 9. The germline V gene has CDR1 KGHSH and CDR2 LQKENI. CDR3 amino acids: CASSQTDRGLSGNTIYF. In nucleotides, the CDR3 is TGTGCCAGCTCACAAACTGACAGGGGATTATCTGGAAACACCATATATTTT.

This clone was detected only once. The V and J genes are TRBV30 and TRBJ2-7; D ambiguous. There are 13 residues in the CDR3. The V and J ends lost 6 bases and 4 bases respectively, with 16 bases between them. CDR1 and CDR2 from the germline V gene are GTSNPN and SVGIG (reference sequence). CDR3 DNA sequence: TGTGCCTGCTCAGGAGCCCAAACTTACGAGCAGTACTTC. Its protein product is CACSGAQTYEQYF.

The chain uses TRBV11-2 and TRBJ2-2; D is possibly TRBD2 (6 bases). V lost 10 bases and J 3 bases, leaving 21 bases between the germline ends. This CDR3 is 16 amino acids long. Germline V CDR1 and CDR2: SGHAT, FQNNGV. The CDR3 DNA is TGTGCCACCCAGCAAACTCGGGGGTCGCACACCGGGGAGCTGTTTTTT. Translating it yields CATQQTRGSHTGELFF.

CDR3 nucleotides: TGTGCCAGCAGTGGGGGCTTCTCTGGAAACACCATATATTTT. Translation: CASSGGFSGNTIYF. The V gene is TRBV6-5, the J gene TRBJ1-3; D is possibly TRBD1 (6 bases). Germline assignment: CDR1 MNHEY and CDR2 SVGAGI. The CDR3 loop spans 14 amino acids. V lost 5 bases, J lost 0 bases, and 8 bases lay in between.

Here the CDR3 reads CASSEGNRGGNEQFF. CDR3 coding DNA: TGTGCCAGCAGTGAAGGGAACAGGGGTGGAAATGAGCAGTTCTTC. The V and J genes are TRBV2 and TRBJ2-1; TRBD1 agrees at 7 bases. Losses at the gene ends were 1 base for V and 7 bases for J; bases not matched to a gene: 7. CDR3 size: 15 residues. CDR1 is SNHLY and CDR2 is FYNNEI in the germline V gene.

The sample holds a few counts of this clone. The CDR3 nucleotides are TGTGCCAGCAGTGATCCGGACAGGGGATCAGCTGGAAACACCATATATTTT. Its protein product is CASSDPDRGSAGNTIYF. The chain links TRBV2 to TRBJ1-3; TRBD1 matches at 9 bases. Unmatched junction bases numbered 8, after V lost 3 bases and J lost 2 bases. This CDR3 is built from 17 residues. From germline, CDR1 is SNHLY and CDR2 FYNNEI.

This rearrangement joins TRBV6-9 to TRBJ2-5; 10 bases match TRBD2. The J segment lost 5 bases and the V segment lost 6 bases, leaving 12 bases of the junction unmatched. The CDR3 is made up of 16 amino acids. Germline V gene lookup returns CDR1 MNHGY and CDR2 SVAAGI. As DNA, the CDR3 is TGTGCCAGCAGCCGGAAGCGGGGGGGCCGAGCGGAGACCCAGTACTTC. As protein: CASSRKRGGRAETQYF.

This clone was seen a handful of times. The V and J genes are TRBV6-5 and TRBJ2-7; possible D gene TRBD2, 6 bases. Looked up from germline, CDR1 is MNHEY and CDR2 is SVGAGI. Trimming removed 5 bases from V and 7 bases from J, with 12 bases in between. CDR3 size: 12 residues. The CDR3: CASSEFSGEQYF. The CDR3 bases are TGTGCCAGCAGTGAATTCAGCGGGGAGCAGTACTTC.

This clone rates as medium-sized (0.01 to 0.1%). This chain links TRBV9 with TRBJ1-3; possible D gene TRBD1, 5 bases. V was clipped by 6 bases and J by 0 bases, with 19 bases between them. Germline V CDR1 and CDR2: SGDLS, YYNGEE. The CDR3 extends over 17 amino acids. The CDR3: CASKIHRDGLSGNTIYF. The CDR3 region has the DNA TGTGCCAGCAAAATACACCGGGACGGACTCTCTGGAAACACCATATATTTT.

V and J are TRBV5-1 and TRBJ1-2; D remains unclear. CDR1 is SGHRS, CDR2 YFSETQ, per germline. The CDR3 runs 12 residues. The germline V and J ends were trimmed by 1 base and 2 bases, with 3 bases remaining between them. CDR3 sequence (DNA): TGCGCCAGCAGCTTGTTAAACTATGGCTACACCTTC. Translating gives CASSLLNYGYTF.

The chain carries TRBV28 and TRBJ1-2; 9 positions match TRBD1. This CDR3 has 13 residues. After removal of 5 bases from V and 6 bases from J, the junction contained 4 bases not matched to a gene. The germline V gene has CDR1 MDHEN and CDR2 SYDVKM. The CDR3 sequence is CASSLQGAHGYTF. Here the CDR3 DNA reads TGTGCCAGCAGTCTACAGGGGGCGCATGGCTACACCTTC.

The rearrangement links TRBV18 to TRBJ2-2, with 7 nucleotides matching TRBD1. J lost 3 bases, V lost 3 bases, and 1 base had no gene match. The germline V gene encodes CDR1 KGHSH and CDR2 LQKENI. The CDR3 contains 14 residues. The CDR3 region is CASSPGQYTGELFF. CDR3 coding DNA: TGTGCCAGCTCACCGGGACAGTACACCGGGGAGCTGTTTTTT.

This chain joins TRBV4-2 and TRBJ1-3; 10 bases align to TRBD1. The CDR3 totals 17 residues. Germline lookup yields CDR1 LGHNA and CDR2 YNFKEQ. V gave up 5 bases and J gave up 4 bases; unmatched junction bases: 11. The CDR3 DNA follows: TGTGCCAGCAGCTCCCAGGCGACAGGGGGCTTAGGAAACACCATATATTTT. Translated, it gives CASSSQATGGLGNTIYF.

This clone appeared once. CDR3 coding DNA: TGTGCCTGGAGTCTACCGGCCAGGACTATGGATCAGCCCCAGCATTTT. Residues: CAWSLPARTMDQPQHF. The chain employs TRBV30 and TRBJ1-5; D is undetermined. The CDR3 runs to 16 residues. The ends were cut back, 2 bases at V and 5 bases at J, with 19 bases in the middle. Germline-derived CDR1 and CDR2 are GTSNPN and SVGIG (reference sequence).

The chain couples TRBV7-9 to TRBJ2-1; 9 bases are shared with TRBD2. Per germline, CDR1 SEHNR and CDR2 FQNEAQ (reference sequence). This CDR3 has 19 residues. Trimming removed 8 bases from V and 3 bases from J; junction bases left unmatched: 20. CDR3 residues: CASLLSGKRGAAFYNEQFF. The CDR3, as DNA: TGTGCCAGCTTACTTTCCGGGAAGCGGGGGGCCGCATTCTACAATGAGCAGTTCTTC. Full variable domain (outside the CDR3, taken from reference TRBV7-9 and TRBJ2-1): DTGVSQNPRHKITKRGQNVTFRCDPISEHNRLYWYRQTLGQGPEFLTYFQNEAQLEKSRLLSDRFSAERPKGSFSTLEIQRTEQGDSAMYLCASLLSGKRGAAFYNEQFFGPGTRLTVL.

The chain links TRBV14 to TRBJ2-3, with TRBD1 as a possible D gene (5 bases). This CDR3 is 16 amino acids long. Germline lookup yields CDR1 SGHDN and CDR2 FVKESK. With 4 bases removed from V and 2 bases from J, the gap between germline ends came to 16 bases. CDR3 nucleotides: TGTGCCAGCAGCCCCCGGACAAATTTTTTCACAGATACGCAGTATTTT. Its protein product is CASSPRTNFFTDTQYF.

The CDR3 DNA sequence: TGCGCCAGCAGCAGGGACGGAATCACTGAAGCTTTCTTT. This sequence encodes CASSRDGITEAFF. The rearrangement joins TRBV10-2 to TRBJ1-1; weak D call: TRBD1 (5 bases). V dropped 6 bases and J dropped 4 bases, with 12 bases sitting between them. CDR1 and CDR2 (germline): WSHSY, SAAADI. The CDR3 totals 13 residues.

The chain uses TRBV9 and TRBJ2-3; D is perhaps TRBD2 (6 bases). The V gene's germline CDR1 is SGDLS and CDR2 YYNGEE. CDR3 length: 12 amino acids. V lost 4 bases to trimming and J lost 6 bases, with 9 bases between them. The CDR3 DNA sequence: TGTGCCAGCAGCCGGGAGTCGGATACGCAGTATTTT. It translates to CASSRESDTQYF.

The CDR3 DNA sequence: TGTGCCAGCAGTTACGGAGGGGGGGCTTCCTACAATGAGCAGTTCTTC. It encodes CASSYGGGASYNEQFF. The chain recombines TRBV6-5 with TRBJ2-1; a weak D match, TRBD2 (7 bases). CDR1 and CDR2 from the germline V gene are MNHEY and SVGAGI. The CDR3 is 16 residues long. Trimming removed 2 bases from V and 1 base from J, with 12 bases in between.

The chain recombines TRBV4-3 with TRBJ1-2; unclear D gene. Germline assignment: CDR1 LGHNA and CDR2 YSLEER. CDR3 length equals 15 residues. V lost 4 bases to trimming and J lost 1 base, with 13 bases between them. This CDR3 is CASSRSTGDNYGYTF. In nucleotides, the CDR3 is TGCGCCAGCAGCCGATCTACTGGGGATAACTATGGCTACACCTTC.

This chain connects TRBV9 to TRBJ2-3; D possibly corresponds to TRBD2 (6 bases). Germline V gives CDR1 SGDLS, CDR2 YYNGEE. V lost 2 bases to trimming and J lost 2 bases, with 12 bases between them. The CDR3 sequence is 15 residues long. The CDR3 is CASSVSRGVTDTQYF. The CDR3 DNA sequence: TGTGCCAGCAGCGTTTCTCGCGGGGTCACAGATACGCAGTATTTT.

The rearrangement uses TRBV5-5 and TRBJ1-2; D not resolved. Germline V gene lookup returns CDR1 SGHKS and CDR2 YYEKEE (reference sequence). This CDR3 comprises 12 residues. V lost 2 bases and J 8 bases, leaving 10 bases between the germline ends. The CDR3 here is CASSLSSEGYTF. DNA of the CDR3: TGTGCCAGCAGCTTATCCAGCGAGGGCTACACCTTC.

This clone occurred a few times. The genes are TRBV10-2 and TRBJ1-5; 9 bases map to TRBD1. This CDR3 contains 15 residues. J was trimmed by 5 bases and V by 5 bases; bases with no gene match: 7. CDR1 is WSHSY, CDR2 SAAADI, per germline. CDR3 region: CASSWTGAQDQPQHF. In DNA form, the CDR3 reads TGCGCCAGCAGTTGGACAGGGGCGCAGGATCAGCCCCAGCATTTT.

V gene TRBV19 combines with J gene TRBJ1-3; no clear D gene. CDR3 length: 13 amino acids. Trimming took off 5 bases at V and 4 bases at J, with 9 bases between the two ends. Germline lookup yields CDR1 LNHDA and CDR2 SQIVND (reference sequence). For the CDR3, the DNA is TGTGCCAGTAGTGCGGAGTCGGGAAACACCATATATTTT. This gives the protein CASSAESGNTIYF.